Shown below are 9 T cell receptor beta chains from a single sample sequenced in a study of cytomegalovirus exposure and HLA in healthy donors. 60 Vbeta and 13 Jbeta primers were used in PCR. Sequencing was performed with immunoSEQ multiplex PCR; in TCRdb, only in-frame clones are kept and a portion is missing. Here the sample spans more than 150,000 clones, approximately 82% being singletons. The sample was PBMCs. The receptors originated from a male donor in good health and CMV-seronegative.

This clone was counted a single time. The chain couples TRBV5-4 to TRBJ1-2; 9 bases are a match to TRBD1. Germline-derived CDR1 and CDR2 are SGHNT and YYREEE (reference sequence). V dropped 4 bases and J dropped 4; count of bases not matched to a gene: 5. This CDR3 has 14 residues. DNA for the CDR3: TGTGCCAGCAGCAGCCGACAGGGGGGCTATGGCTACACCTTC. Translating it yields CASSSRQGGYGYTF.

The chain couples TRBV21-1 to TRBJ2-5; the DNA was not used to check the table's D call, TRBD2. TRBV21-1 is a documented pseudogene. This CDR3 comprises 16 residues. For the CDR3, the DNA is TGTGCCAGCAGCCCTACTAGAGAGAGAAAACAAGAGACCCAGTACTTC. Translated: CASSPTRERKQETQYF.

This clone was counted only a few times. The chain combines TRBV7-6 with TRBJ2-5, with D possibly TRBD2 on 5 matching bases. This CDR3 has 12 amino acids. Germline lookup yields CDR1 SGHVS and CDR2 FNYEAQ. The V gene lost 6 bases and the J gene lost 6 bases, with 11 bases spanning the gap. The CDR3 nucleotides are TGTGCCAGCAGGGATGGAGGAAAGACCCAGTACTTC. Translated, it gives CASRDGGKTQYF. Combining the CDR3 with reference TRBV7-6 and TRBJ2-5 gives the whole variable domain GAGVSQSPRYKVTKRGQDVALRCDPISGHVSLYWYRQALGQGPEFLTYFNYEAQQDKSGLPNDRFSAERPEGSISTLTIQRTEQRDSAMYRCASRDGGKTQYFGPGTRLLVL.

This clone was counted a few times. This rearrangement joins TRBV19 to TRBJ1-1; tentatively, D is TRBD1 (6 bases). With 5 bases removed from V and 5 bases from J, the gap between germline ends came to 15 bases. Germline assignment: CDR1 LNHDA and CDR2 SQIVND (reference sequence). This CDR3 has 14 residues. This CDR3 reads CASSEQGRRTEAFF. The CDR3 region has the DNA TGTGCCAGTAGTGAACAGGGAAGACGAACTGAAGCTTTCTTT. Complete variable domain (other parts from reference TRBV19 and TRBJ1-1): DGGITQSPKYLFRKEGQNVTLSCEQNLNHDAMYWYRQDPGQGLRLIYYSQIVNDFQKGDIAEGYSVSREKKESFPLTVTSAQKNPTAFYLCASSEQGRRTEAFFGQGTRLTVV.

The genes are TRBV27 and TRBJ1-2; D is ambiguous. V was pared by 4 bases and J by 0 bases, with 12 bases between. The CDR3 totals 15 residues. The germline gives CDR1 MNHEY, CDR2 SMNVEV (reference sequence). The CDR3 DNA reads TGTGCCAGCAGTTCCATCCTAACGCCTAACTATGGCTACACCTTC. As protein: CASSSILTPNYGYTF.

This clone was observed a handful of times. V usage is TRBV19 and J usage is TRBJ1-2, with D uncertain. V was pared by 4 bases and J by 3 bases, with 12 bases between. The CDR3 covers 14 residues. CDR1 is LNHDA and CDR2 is SQIVND in the germline V gene (reference sequence). CDR3 amino acids: CASSTSNSDYGYTF. In DNA, the CDR3 is TGTGCCAGTAGTACTAGTAACTCGGACTATGGCTACACCTTC.

The chain combines TRBV6-1 with TRBJ2-3; possible D gene TRBD2, 6 bases. Trimming stripped 5 bases from V and 2 bases from J, with 14 bases between. Germline V gene lookup returns CDR1 MNHNS and CDR2 SASEGT. The CDR3 totals 15 residues. The CDR3 is CASSLREYDTDTQYF. The CDR3 nucleotides are TGTGCCAGCAGTTTACGGGAGTATGACACAGATACGCAGTATTTT.

V and J are TRBV7-9 and TRBJ2-5, with TRBD2 matching 14 bases. Trimming removed 3 bases from V and 2 bases from J; junction bases left unmatched: 5. The germline gives CDR1 SEHNR, CDR2 FQNEAQ (reference sequence). This CDR3 has 17 residues. CDR3 region: CASSFGGLAGVQETQYF. The CDR3 nucleotides read TGTGCCAGCAGCTTTGGGGGACTAGCGGGAGTACAAGAGACCCAGTACTTC.

Only one count was recorded for this clone. The chain is built from TRBV16 and TRBJ1-4, with D unresolved. Germline loops: CDR1 KGHSY, CDR2 FQNENV. Trimming removed 3 bases from V and 7 bases from J, with 6 bases in between. This CDR3 has 12 residues. DNA for the CDR3: TGTGCCAGCAGCCAGGGCCGTGAAAAACTGTTTTTT. Encoded protein: CASSQGREKLFF.